This T cell receptor beta chain was recovered during a study of blood T cell repertoires in COVID-19. Study-level information: Acute-phase and convalescent COVID-19 samples originated in the United States, Italy and Spain.

Clones were sequenced by immunoSEQ multiplex PCR, and TCRdb holds only the in-frame ones, with some missing. In the table there are over 350,000 clones, around 89% of which are singletons. V shed 4 bases and J shed 0 bases, with 8 bases lying between them. The CDR3 totals 14 residues. Germline V gene sequence: CDR1 SGHTA, CDR2 FQGNSA. The receptor was derived from a woman in her 30s with acute or convalescent COVID-19. The chain employs TRBV7-2 and TRBJ2-3; D may be TRBD2 (6 bases). The sample comprised peripheral blood. The CDR3 is CASSSDYSTDTQYF. The CDR3 bases are TGTGCCAGCAGCTCGGACTACAGCACAGATACGCAGTATTTT.